Listed below are T cell receptor beta chains from one sample, sequenced in a study of CD8 T cells in Susac syndrome. TCRdb reprocessed the immunoSEQ multiplex PCR reads via MiXCR and lists one record per CDR3 protein. Counted here are about 150,000 distinct CDR3 sequences, just under 97% occurring once; the ten biggest clones make up roughly 0.15%. The source material was CD8+ T cells from PBMCs. The receptors here all came from a human donor with multiple sclerosis. CDR3s include the opening cysteine and the closing phenylalanine or tryptophan.

J gene	V gene	CDR3 protein
TRBJ1-2	TRBV13	CASSLKGARYGYTF
TRBJ1-5	TRBV12-3/TRBV12-4	CASSSGTGGDQPQHF
TRBJ1-1	TRBV29-1	CSVLLGEAFF
TRBJ1-2	TRBV20-1	CSARAPSSYGYTF
TRBJ2-7	TRBV3-1	CASSQGPSGGSYEQYF
TRBJ1-5	TRBV19	CASSIGFSNQPQHF
TRBJ1-1	TRBV30	CAWNAAENTEAFF
TRBJ2-5	TRBV7-2	CASSLVGGAQETQYF
TRBJ2-3	TRBV30	CAWSVTSVPDTQYF
TRBJ2-1	TRBV19	CASSIDQGFYNEQFF
TRBJ1-5	TRBV24-1	CATSDPPGYQPQHF
TRBJ2-3	TRBV3-1	CASSQFGEIEGTQYF
TRBJ2-1	TRBV20-1	CSARTGTGDNEQFF
TRBJ2-7	TRBV9	CASSVVGRTGKDEQYF
TRBJ1-2	TRBV4-1	CASSQEDGYGYTF
TRBJ2-1	TRBV4-1	CASSLAVRGDNEQFF
TRBJ2-1	TRBV5-1	CASRGLENEQFF
TRBJ2-1	TRBV30	CAWRLDRSFYNEQFF
TRBJ2-7	TRBV7-9	CASSHRDRAYEQYF
TRBJ2-1	TRBV4-1	CASSHNKGQRYNEQFF
TRBJ1-4	TRBV15	CATSRGLQGNYEKLFF
TRBJ2-2	TRBV12-3/TRBV12-4	CASSLFTGVPNTGELFF
TRBJ1-2	TRBV5-1	CASSPEIFEGYTF
TRBJ1-6	TRBV27	CASSLDHNSPLHF
TRBJ2-2	TRBV19	CASLGQGAGELFF
TRBJ2-3	TRBV29-1	CSVPQGKTASTDTQYF
TRBJ2-2	TRBV3-1	CASSPLGTDNTGELFF
TRBJ2-5	TRBV29-1	CSVPIYRGRETQYF
TRBJ2-7	TRBV9	CASSVAGGEDEQYF
TRBJ2-4	TRBV23-1	CASSQSQTKNIQYF
TRBJ1-6	TRBV11-2	CASRWRTSYNSPLHF
TRBJ2-7	TRBV7-9	CASSSTSGTNYEQYF
TRBJ2-2	TRBV10-3	CAISESILPTNTGELFF
TRBJ2-7	TRBV27	CASKGTAYEQYF
TRBJ2-7	TRBV6-1	CASSPGTGLYEQYF
TRBJ1-1	TRBV20-1	CSARSGQLEAFF
TRBJ1-2	TRBV20-1	CSAIPVTELANYGYTF
TRBJ2-1	TRBV20-1	CSAREPTSGVHNEQFF
TRBJ1-6	TRBV20-1	CSARQTGLQPLHF
TRBJ2-3	TRBV6-5	CASSWNPSTDTQYF
TRBJ1-1	TRBV7-9	CASSKVGTGALEDTEAFF
TRBJ1-2	TRBV7-9	CASSDDTGTANYGYTF
TRBJ2-3	TRBV12-3/TRBV12-4	CASSSTDASADTQYF
TRBJ2-7	TRBV7-2	CASSPRQGSSYEQYF
TRBJ1-1	TRBV24-1	CATSDLRGLPLGNTEAFF
TRBJ1-5	TRBV7-2	CASSSARMSNQPQHF
TRBJ1-2	TRBV2	CASRVLTGSYGYTF
TRBJ2-6	TRBV7-2	CARDRARSSGANVLTF
TRBJ2-3	TRBV12-3/TRBV12-4	CASSGNTQYF
TRBJ2-5	TRBV20-1	CSAEGLAGGAYEETQYF
TRBJ2-1	TRBV11-2	CASSSGRGGALLVNEQFF
TRBJ2-5	TRBV20-1	CSARPDYQETQYF